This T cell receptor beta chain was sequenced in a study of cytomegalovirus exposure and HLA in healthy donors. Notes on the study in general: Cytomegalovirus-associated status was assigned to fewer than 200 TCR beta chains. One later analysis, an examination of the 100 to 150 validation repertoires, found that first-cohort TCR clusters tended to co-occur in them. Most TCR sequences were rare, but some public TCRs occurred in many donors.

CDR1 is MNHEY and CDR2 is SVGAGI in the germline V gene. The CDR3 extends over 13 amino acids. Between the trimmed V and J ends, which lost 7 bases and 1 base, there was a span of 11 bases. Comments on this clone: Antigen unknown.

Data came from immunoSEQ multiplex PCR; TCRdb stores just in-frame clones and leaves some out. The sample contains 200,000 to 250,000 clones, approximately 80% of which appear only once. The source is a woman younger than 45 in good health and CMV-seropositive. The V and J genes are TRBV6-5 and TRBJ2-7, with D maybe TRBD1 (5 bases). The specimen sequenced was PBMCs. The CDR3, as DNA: TGTGCCAGCAAAAGACAGTCTTCCTACGAGCAGTACTTC. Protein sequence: CASKRQSSYEQYF.